Each of the 4 T cell receptor beta chains below was sequenced from the same sample in a study of metastatic and nonmetastatic thyroid tumors. TCRdb re-analyzed the PCR reads using MiXCR. The data hold around 30,000 clones, with approximately 20% observed a single time. Thyroid surgery took place with no prior treatment in any patient. The specimen was blood. The receptors here all came from a female donor with papillary thyroid cancer or a benign thyroid nodule (not recorded which). Some clones in this sample may be carry-over from other donors' samples.

There are a few counts of this clone. This chain links TRBV10-3 with TRBJ2-5, with D possibly being TRBD1 or TRBD2 (5 bases each). The length of the CDR3 is 15 residues. With 6 bases removed from V and 4 bases from J, the gap between germline ends came to 18 bases. Per the germline V gene, CDR1 is ENHRY and CDR2 is SYGVKD. The CDR3, as DNA: TGTGCCATCAGCGATCCGAGGGCTGGGGGAGAGACCCAGTACTTC. Translating it yields CAISDPRAGGETQYF.

Turning to this clone: This may arise from a read error, as a much more abundant clone is one base away. The J gene is TRBJ2-1, the V gene TRBV6-4, with 9 bases lining up with TRBD2. Trimming at V came to 3 bases and at J to 5 bases, leaving 5 bases not matched to a gene. The CDR3 runs 15 residues. Germline V gene data show CDR1 as MRHNA and CDR2 as SNTAGT. CDR3 residues: CASSEGTSYHNEQFF. The CDR3 bases are TGTGCCAGCAGTGAAGGGACTAGCTACCACAATGAGCAGTTCTTC.

This clone has just a few counts. The chain has TRBV28 and TRBJ2-7; D gene uncertain. V was shortened by 2 bases and J by 2 bases, with 10 bases between the two germline ends. The CDR3 length is 14 residues. In germline, CDR1 is MDHEN, CDR2 SYDVKM. CDR3 amino acids: CASSLQSRTYEQYF. The CDR3 nucleotides read TGTGCCAGCAGTTTACAGTCGCGTACCTACGAGCAGTACTTC. Drawing the rest from reference TRBV28 and TRBJ2-7, the complete variable domain is DVKVTQSSRYLVKRTGEKVFLECVQDMDHENMFWYRQDPGLGLRLIYFSYDVKMKEKGDIPEGYSVSREKKERFSLILESASTNQTSMYLCASSLQSRTYEQYFGPGTRLTVT.

This clone was seen many times. The chain employs TRBV11-3 and TRBJ2-5; TRBD1 agrees at 11 bases. Germline CDR1 is SGHNT and CDR2 is YENEEA. J was trimmed by 5 bases and V by 3 bases; bases with no gene match: 5. This CDR3 is 15 amino acids long. CDR3: CASSLGQGVWETQYF. DNA of the CDR3: TGTGCCAGCAGCTTGGGACAGGGGGTATGGGAGACCCAGTACTTC.